Each of the 25 T cell receptor beta chains below was sequenced from the same sample in a study of T cells after yellow fever vaccination. TCRdb re-analysed the 5' RACE reads in MiXCR, keeping a single row per CDR3 protein. The data hold tens of thousands of distinct CDR3 sequences, with more than 6.5% observed a single time. The specimen comprised CD8+ T cells not binding an NS4B(214-222) dextramer, sorted from PBMCs, sampled approximately 40 days after the first yellow fever vaccination. The receptor set was obtained from a man between 18 and 29 years old who received the YFV17D yellow fever vaccine.

This clonotype was counted many times. The gene calls are TRBV7-2 and TRBJ1-4; D gene ambiguous. The ends were cut back, 3 bases at V and 5 bases at J, with 10 bases in the middle. Germline CDR1 and CDR2: SGHTA and FQGNSA. The CDR3 is made up of 14 amino acids. This CDR3 reads CASSFGMGNEKLFF. The CDR3 region has the DNA TGTGCCAGCAGCTTTGGGATGGGAAATGAAAAACTGTTTTTT.

The chain links TRBV24-1 to TRBJ2-1; D call uncertain. V was pared by 0 bases and J by 6 bases, with 11 bases between. CDR3 length: 15 amino acids. CDR1 is KGHDR and CDR2 is SFDVKD in the germline V gene. CDR3 sequence: CATSDLLGSGNEQFF. Here the CDR3 DNA reads TGTGCCACCAGTGATTTGCTTGGCTCTGGCAATGAGCAGTTCTTC.

This clonotype was counted between two and nine times. CDR3: CASSLVGGASSYNEQFF. The CDR3 nucleotides read TGCGCCAGCAGCTTGGTAGGCGGGGCGAGCTCCTACAATGAGCAGTTCTTC. The chain combines TRBV5-1 with TRBJ2-1, with D tentatively TRBD2 (6 bases). Trimming removed 0 bases at V and 0 bases at J, with 13 bases between. Germline CDR1 reads SGHRS; CDR2 reads YFSETQ. The CDR3 runs to 17 residues. Full variable domain (outside the CDR3, taken from reference TRBV5-1 and TRBJ2-1): KAGVTQTPRYLIKTRGQQVTLSCSPISGHRSVSWYQQTPGQGLQFLFEYFSETQRNKGNFPGRFSGRQFSNSRSEMNVSTLELGDSALYLCASSLVGGASSYNEQFFGPGTRLTVL.

The genes are TRBV15 and TRBJ2-2; perhaps TRBD2 as D (6 bases). Germline CDR1 LNHNV, CDR2 YYDKDF (reference sequence). Trimming stripped 0 bases from V and 7 bases from J, with 9 bases between. There are 14 residues in the CDR3. DNA of the CDR3: TGTGCCACCAGCAGAGAAGCGGGCGGCGGGGAGCTGTTTTTT. Translating gives CATSREAGGGELFF.

The chain's CDR3 is CASSQVGGRMNTEAFF. The DNA of the CDR3 is TGCGCCAGCAGCCAAGTGGGGGGCCGTATGAACACTGAAGCTTTCTTT. The chain employs TRBV4-1 and TRBJ1-1; possible D gene TRBD1, 6 bases. Germline V gene data show CDR1 as MGHRA and CDR2 as YSYEKL. CDR3 length: 16 residues. The V and J ends lost 1 base and 0 bases respectively, with 12 bases between them.

This clonotype was observed many times. This sequence joins TRBV4-1 and TRBJ1-5; D not certain. The CDR3 contains 13 residues. Trimming removed 1 base at V and 9 bases at J, with 10 bases between. Germline assignment: CDR1 MGHRA and CDR2 YSYEKL. For the CDR3, the DNA is TGCGCCAGCAGCCAAGTTCGGGAGGGGCCCCAGCATTTT. It encodes CASSQVREGPQHF.

There are a few counts of this clonotype. This chain uses TRBV6-6 with TRBJ2-6; D may correspond to TRBD1 or TRBD2 (5 bases each). The CDR3 covers 16 residues. From germline, CDR1 is MNHNY and CDR2 SVGAGI (reference sequence). V was pared by 0 bases and J by 0 bases, with 6 bases between. CDR3 region: CASSYSGDSGANVLTF. The CDR3 bases are TGTGCCAGCAGTTACTCGGGGGACTCTGGGGCCAACGTCCTGACTTTC.

This clonotype came up many times. The J gene is TRBJ2-1, the V gene TRBV25-1; D tentatively reads TRBD1 or TRBD2 (6 bases each). The CDR3 spans 15 residues. V was pared by 8 bases and J by 1 base, with 15 bases between. Germline CDR1 MGHDK, CDR2 SYGVNS. CDR3 nucleotides: TGTGCCAGCGGTGGGGGGCAGGGTTCCTACAATGAGCAGTTCTTC. Translation: CASGGGQGSYNEQFF.

V and J are TRBV29-1 and TRBJ2-7, with D perhaps TRBD2 (5 bases). This CDR3 is built from 18 residues. With 1 base removed from V and 2 bases from J, the gap between germline ends came to 24 bases. Germline V CDR1 and CDR2: SQVTM, ANQGSEA. CDR3 region: CSVEVLSTSGEEAYEQYF. The CDR3 nucleotides read TGCAGCGTTGAAGTATTATCTACGAGCGGTGAGGAGGCCTACGAGCAGTACTTC.

This clonotype was counted between two and nine times. This chain joins TRBV7-8 and TRBJ2-7; no firm D call. The CDR3 extends over 12 amino acids. V lost 6 bases and J 4 bases, leaving 10 bases between the germline ends. Per germline, CDR1 SGHVS and CDR2 FQNEAQ. The CDR3 loop reads CASRTLTYEQYF. CDR3 nucleotide sequence: TGTGCCAGCAGGACACTTACTTACGAGCAGTACTTC.

This clonotype appeared many times. The rearrangement uses TRBV4-1 and TRBJ2-1, with TRBD2 matching over 11 bases. After removal of 1 base from V and 5 bases from J, the junction contained 4 bases not matched to a gene. Germline assignment: CDR1 MGHRA and CDR2 YSYEKL. The CDR3 runs to 16 residues. CDR3 nucleotide sequence: TGCGCCAGCAGCCAAGTGCTAGCGGGGGGCAACAATGAGCAGTTCTTC. This codes for CASSQVLAGGNNEQFF.

This clonotype was counted many times. J is TRBJ2-1 and V is TRBV5-1, with TRBD2 identical over 9 bases. Germline V gene data show CDR1 as SGHRS and CDR2 as YFSETQ. The CDR3 length is 15 residues. Trimming removed 2 bases from V and 4 bases from J; junction bases left unmatched: 4. CDR3 loop: CASSLVSGGYNEQFF. CDR3 bases: TGCGCCAGCAGCTTAGTGAGCGGGGGGTACAATGAGCAGTTCTTC.

In its sample, this clonotype was seen a few times. The chain recombines TRBV7-8 with TRBJ2-3; no clear D gene. Trimming left V 6 bases short and J 3 bases short, with 4 bases between. Per germline, CDR1 SGHVS and CDR2 FQNEAQ. The CDR3 runs to 11 residues. CDR3 in amino acids: CASRFTDTQYF. The CDR3 nucleotides read TGTGCCAGCAGGTTTACAGATACGCAGTATTTT.

This clonotype was seen more than once but under ten times. The V call is TRBV2, the J call TRBJ1-2, with 7 positions matching TRBD1. This CDR3 is built from 15 residues. J was trimmed by 4 bases and V by 6 bases; bases with no gene match: 11. Germline CDR1 reads SNHLY; CDR2 reads FYNNEI. CDR3 protein: CASRDRTGLVYGYTF. The CDR3 DNA follows: TGTGCCAGCAGGGATAGGACAGGCCTGGTCTATGGCTACACCTTC.

The sample holds many counts of this clonotype. V and J are TRBV20-1 and TRBJ2-1, with 10 bases lining up with TRBD2. CDR1 is DFQATT and CDR2 is SNEGSKA in the germline V gene (reference sequence). With 3 bases clipped from V and 2 bases from J, the junction kept 19 bases outside the gene matches. The CDR3 sequence is 20 residues long. CDR3 in DNA: TGCAGTGCTAGTTCCCTAGCGGGGGCCCCTCTCTTTGGGGCCTACAATGAGCAGTTCTTC. Protein sequence: CSASSLAGAPLFGAYNEQFF.

This clonotype was recorded at least ten times. V usage is TRBV25-1 and J usage is TRBJ2-1; 11 nucleotides match TRBD2. With 1 base clipped from V and 9 bases from J, the junction kept 11 bases outside the gene matches. The CDR3 is 17 amino acids. The V gene's germline CDR1 is MGHDK and CDR2 SYGVNS. CDR3 in amino acids: CASSESFPSGGSGEQFF. The CDR3 DNA reads as TGTGCCAGCAGTGAATCCTTCCCTAGCGGGGGGTCTGGTGAGCAGTTCTTC.

The chain uses TRBV7-6 and TRBJ2-7; 8 bases fit TRBD1. Trimming took 3 bases from V and 2 from J; bases not matched to a gene: 9. The CDR3 is 16 residues long. The germline CDR1 and CDR2 sequences are SGHVS and FNYEAQ. The CDR3 reads CASSFSVTGGPYEQYF. Written as DNA, the CDR3 is TGTGCCAGCAGCTTTTCGGTCACAGGGGGGCCCTACGAGCAGTACTTC.

This clonotype was seen more than once but under ten times. This chain links TRBV7-6 with TRBJ2-1; D call uncertain. The CDR3 spans 15 residues. V was pared by 1 base and J by 8 bases, with 15 bases between. Germline V gene sequence: CDR1 SGHVS, CDR2 FNYEAQ. The CDR3 sequence: CASSLVVGGSHEQFF. The CDR3 nucleotides are TGTGCCAGCAGCTTAGTGGTGGGCGGATCTCATGAGCAGTTCTTC.

This clonotype was detected ten times or more. This chain joins TRBV4-1 and TRBJ2-4, with 7 bases aligning to TRBD1. V lost 0 bases to trimming and J lost 8 bases; unmatched junction nucleotides: 16. Germline-derived CDR1 and CDR2 are MGHRA and YSYEKL. The CDR3 has 18 amino acids. As DNA, the CDR3 is TGCGCCAGCAGCCAAGAACCCCCCGAAGGTCAGGGGGATTACATTCAGTACTTC. It is translated as CASSQEPPEGQGDYIQYF.

This clonotype has just a few counts. The V call is TRBV4-3, the J call TRBJ2-7, with TRBD1 identical over 7 bases. V lost 1 base and J lost 2; bases outside the gene matches: 5. CDR1 LGHNA and CDR2 YSLEER come from the germline V gene. The CDR3 has 15 residues. The CDR3 nucleotides read TGCGCCAGCAGCCAAGTCACAGGGGTGGCCTACGAGCAGTACTTC. Protein: CASSQVTGVAYEQYF.

This clonotype was counted ten times or more. V is TRBV12-3 or TRBV12-4 and J is TRBJ1-4; no firm D call. The CDR3 length is 15 residues. The V end was cut by 8 bases, the J end by 0 bases, with 13 bases between. DNA for the CDR3: TGTGCCAGCCGCCTATCGGGTGCAACTAATGAAAAACTGTTTTTT. Its translation: CASRLSGATNEKLFF.

Concerning this clonotype: A much larger clonotype is one base distant, so this may be a read error. Written as DNA, the CDR3 is TGCGCCAGCAGACAAGATCTCCGGAGCTATGGCTACACCTTC. Amino acid sequence: CASRQDLRSYGYTF. This chain connects TRBV4-1 to TRBJ1-2, with D unresolved. The CDR3 loop spans 14 amino acids. CDR1 and CDR2 (germline): MGHRA, YSYEKL.

This clonotype was found many times. This chain uses TRBV7-2 with TRBJ2-1; D call uncertain. This CDR3 is 14 amino acids long. With 0 bases removed from V and 2 bases from J, the gap between germline ends came to 5 bases. Germline V CDR1 and CDR2: SGHTA, FQGNSA. CDR3 coding DNA: TGTGCCAGCAGCTTAGCGAGAACCTACAATGAGCAGTTCTTC. Amino acids: CASSLARTYNEQFF.

The chain recombines TRBV12-3 or TRBV12-4 with TRBJ2-7; D remains ambiguous. V gave up 4 bases and J gave up 11 bases, with 15 bases separating them. The CDR3 runs 12 residues. CDR3 in DNA: TGTGCCAGCAGTTCTTACATGGGTTTGAAGTACTTC. Translated: CASSSYMGLKYF.

This clonotype turned up a few times. The V and J genes are TRBV7-2 and TRBJ2-1, with a weak D call TRBD2 (6 bases). Germline V gene data show CDR1 as SGHTA and CDR2 as FQGNSA. This CDR3 contains 15 residues. V was trimmed by 8 bases and J by 3 bases, leaving 17 bases between them. Here the CDR3 reads CASVAWASDYNEQFF. As DNA, the CDR3 is TGTGCCAGCGTCGCCTGGGCTAGCGACTACAATGAGCAGTTCTTC.